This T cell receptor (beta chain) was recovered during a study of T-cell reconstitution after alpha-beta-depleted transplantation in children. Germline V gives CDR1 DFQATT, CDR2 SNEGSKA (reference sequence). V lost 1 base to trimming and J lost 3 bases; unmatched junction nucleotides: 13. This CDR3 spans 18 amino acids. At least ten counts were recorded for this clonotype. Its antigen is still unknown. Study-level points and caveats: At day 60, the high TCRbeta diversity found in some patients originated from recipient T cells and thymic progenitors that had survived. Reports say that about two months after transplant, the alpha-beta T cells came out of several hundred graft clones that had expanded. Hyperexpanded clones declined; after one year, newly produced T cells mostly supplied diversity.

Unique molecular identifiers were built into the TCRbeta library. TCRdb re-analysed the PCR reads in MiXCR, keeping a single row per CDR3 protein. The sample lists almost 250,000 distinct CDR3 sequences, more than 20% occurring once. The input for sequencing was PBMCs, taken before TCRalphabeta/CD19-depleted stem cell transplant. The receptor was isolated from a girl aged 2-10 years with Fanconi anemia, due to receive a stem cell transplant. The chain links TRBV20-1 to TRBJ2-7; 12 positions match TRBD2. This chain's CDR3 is CSARALQGRLAGDYEQYF. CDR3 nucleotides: TGCAGTGCTAGAGCGCTACAGGGGAGACTAGCGGGAGACTACGAGCAGTACTTC.